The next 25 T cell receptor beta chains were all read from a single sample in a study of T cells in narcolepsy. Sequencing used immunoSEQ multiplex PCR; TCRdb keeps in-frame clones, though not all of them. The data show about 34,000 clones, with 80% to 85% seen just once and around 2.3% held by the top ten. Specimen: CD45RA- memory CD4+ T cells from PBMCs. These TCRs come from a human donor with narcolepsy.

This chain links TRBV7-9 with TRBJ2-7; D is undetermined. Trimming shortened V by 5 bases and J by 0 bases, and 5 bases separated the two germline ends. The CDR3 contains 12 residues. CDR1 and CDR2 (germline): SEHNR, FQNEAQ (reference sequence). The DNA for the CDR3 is TGTGCCAGCAGCGGTAGCTCCTACGAGCAGTACTTC. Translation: CASSGSSYEQYF.

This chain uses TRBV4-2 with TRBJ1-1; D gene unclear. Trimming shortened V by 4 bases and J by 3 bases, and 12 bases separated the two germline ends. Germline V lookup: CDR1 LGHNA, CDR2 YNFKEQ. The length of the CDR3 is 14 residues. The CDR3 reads CASSRVGSDTEAFF. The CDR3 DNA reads TGTGCCAGCAGCCGGGTGGGATCAGACACTGAAGCTTTCTTT.

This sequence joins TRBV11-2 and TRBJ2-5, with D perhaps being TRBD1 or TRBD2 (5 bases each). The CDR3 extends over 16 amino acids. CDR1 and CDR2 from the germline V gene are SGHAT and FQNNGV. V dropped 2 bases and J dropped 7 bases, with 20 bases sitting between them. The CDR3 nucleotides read TGTGCCAGCAGCTTACTAGCTTCGGGGCCTGTTAGGACCCAGTACTTC. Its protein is CASSLLASGPVRTQYF.

CDR3 bases: TGTGCCAGCAGCCAAGTTGCTGGGCCCGCGGGTACGCAGTATTTT. Translation: CASSQVAGPAGTQYF. V and J are TRBV14 and TRBJ2-3; D is perhaps TRBD2 (5 bases). Trimming took 1 base from V and 8 from J, leaving 16 bases between them. The germline CDR1 and CDR2 sequences are SGHDN and FVKESK. This CDR3 is built from 15 residues. The complete variable domain, with remaining parts taken from reference TRBV14 and TRBJ2-3, reads EAGVTQFPSHSVIEKGQTVTLRCDPISGHDNLYWYRRVMGKEIKFLLHFVKESKQDESGMPNNRFLAERTGGTYSTLKVQPAELEDSGVYFCASSQVAGPAGTQYFGPGTRLTVL.

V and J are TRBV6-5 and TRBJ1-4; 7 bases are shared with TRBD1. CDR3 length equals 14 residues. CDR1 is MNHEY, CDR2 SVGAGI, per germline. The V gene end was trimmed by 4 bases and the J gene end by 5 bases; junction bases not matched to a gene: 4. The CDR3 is CASSLGQTNEKLFF. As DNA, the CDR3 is TGTGCCAGCAGTTTGGGACAGACGAATGAAAAACTGTTTTTT.

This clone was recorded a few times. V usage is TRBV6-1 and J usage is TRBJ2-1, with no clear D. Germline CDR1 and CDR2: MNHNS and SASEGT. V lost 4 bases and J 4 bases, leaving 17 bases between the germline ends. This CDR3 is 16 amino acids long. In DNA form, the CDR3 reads TGTGCCAGCAGTGGGTTTGGGCGAGACCCTTACAATGAGCAGTTCTTC. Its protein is CASSGFGRDPYNEQFF.

CDR3 region: CASSHGLGRMGLYYNEQFF. The CDR3 DNA is TGCGCCAGCAGCCACGGACTCGGACGGATGGGCCTTTACTACAATGAGCAGTTCTTC. The chain joins TRBV4-1 to TRBJ2-1, with D perhaps TRBD2 (5 bases). V was shortened by 3 bases and J by 3 bases, with 24 bases between the two germline ends. The CDR3 consists of 19 residues. Germline CDR1 MGHRA, CDR2 YSYEKL.

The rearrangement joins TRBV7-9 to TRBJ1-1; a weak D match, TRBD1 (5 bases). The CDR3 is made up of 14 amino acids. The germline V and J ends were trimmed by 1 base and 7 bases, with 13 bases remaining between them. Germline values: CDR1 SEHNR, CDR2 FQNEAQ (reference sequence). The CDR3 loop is CASSLDLGQGEAFF. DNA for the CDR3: TGTGCCAGCAGCTTAGACTTGGGCCAGGGTGAAGCTTTCTTT.

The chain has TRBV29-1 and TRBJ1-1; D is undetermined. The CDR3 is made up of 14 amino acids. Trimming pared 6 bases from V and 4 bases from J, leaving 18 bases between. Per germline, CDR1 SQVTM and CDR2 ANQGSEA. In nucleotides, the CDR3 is TGCAGCGTAGCCTTCTCCCCGGGCACCACTGAAGCTTTCTTT. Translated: CSVAFSPGTTEAFF. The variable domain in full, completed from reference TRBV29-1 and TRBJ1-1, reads SAVISQKPSRDICQRGTSLTIQCQVDSQVTMMFWYRQQPGQSLTLIATANQGSEATYESGFVIDKFPISRPNLTFSTLTVSNMSPEDSSIYLCSVAFSPGTTEAFFGQGTRLTVV.

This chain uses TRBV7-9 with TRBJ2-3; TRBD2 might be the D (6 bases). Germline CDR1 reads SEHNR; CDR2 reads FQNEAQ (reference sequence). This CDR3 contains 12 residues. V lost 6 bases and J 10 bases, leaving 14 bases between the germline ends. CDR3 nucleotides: TGTGCCAGCAGTAACTCCGGGACTGCGCAGTATTTT. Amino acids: CASSNSGTAQYF. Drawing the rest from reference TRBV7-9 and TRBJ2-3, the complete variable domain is DTGVSQNPRHKITKRGQNVTFRCDPISEHNRLYWYRQTLGQGPEFLTYFQNEAQLEKSRLLSDRFSAERPKGSFSTLEIQRTEQGDSAMYLCASSNSGTAQYFGPGTRLTVL.

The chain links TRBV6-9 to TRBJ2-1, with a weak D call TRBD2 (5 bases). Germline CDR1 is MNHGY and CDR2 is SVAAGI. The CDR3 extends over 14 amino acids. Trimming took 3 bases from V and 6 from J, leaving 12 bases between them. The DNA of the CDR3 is TGTGCCAGCAGTTACTTCGGGGTTGGCAATGAGCAGTTCTTC. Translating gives CASSYFGVGNEQFF.

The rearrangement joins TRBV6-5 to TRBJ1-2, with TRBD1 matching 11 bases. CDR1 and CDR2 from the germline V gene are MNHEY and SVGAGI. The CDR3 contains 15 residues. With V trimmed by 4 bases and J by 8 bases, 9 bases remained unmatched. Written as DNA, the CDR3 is TGTGCCAGCAGTTTACTTGGACAGGGGGCGCAGGGCTACACCTTC. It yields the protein CASSLLGQGAQGYTF.

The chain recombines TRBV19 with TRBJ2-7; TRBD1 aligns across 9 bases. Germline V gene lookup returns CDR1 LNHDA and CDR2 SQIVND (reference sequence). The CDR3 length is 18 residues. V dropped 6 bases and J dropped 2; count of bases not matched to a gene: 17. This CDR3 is CASSLPGQGPLDAYEQYF. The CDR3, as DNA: TGTGCCAGTAGCTTACCGGGACAGGGACCCCTGGACGCCTACGAGCAGTACTTC.

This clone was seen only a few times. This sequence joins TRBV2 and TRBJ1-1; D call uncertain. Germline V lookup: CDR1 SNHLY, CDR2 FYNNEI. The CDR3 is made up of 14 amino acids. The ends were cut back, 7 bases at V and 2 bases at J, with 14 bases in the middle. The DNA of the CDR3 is TGTGCCAGCAAGCCCTCAGAAGCAAACACTGAAGCTTTCTTT. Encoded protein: CASKPSEANTEAFF.

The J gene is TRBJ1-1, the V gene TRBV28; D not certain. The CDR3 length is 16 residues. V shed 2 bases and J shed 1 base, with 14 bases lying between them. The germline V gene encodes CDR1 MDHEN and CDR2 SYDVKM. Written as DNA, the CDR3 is TGTGCCAGCAGTTTAATAGGGCCCACATGGAACACTGAAGCTTTCTTT. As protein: CASSLIGPTWNTEAFF.

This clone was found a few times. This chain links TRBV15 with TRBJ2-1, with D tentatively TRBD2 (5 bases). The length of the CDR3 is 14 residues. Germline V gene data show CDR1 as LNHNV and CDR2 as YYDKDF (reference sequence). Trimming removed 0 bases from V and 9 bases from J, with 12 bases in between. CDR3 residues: CATSRDLAYGEQFF. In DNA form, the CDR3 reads TGTGCCACCAGCAGAGATCTAGCCTACGGTGAGCAGTTCTTC. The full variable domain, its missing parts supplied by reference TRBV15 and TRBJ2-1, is DAMVIQNPRYQVTQFGKPVTLSCSQTLNHNVMYWYQQKSSQAPKLLFHYYDKDFNNEADTPDNFQSRRPNTSFCFLDIRSPGLGDTAMYLCATSRDLAYGEQFFGPGTRLTVL.

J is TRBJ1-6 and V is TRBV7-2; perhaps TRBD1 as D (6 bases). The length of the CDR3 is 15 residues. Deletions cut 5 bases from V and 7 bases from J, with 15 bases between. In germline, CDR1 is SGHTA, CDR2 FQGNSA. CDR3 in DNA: TGTGCCAGCAGCGTAAACAGGGTGCGGAATTCACCCCTCCACTTT. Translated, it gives CASSVNRVRNSPLHF. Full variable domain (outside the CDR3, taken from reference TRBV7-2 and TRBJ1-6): GAGVSQSPSNKVTEKGKDVELRCDPISGHTALYWYRQSLGQGLEFLIYFQGNSAPDKSGLPSDRFSAERTGGSVSTLTIQRTQQEDSAVYLCASSVNRVRNSPLHFGNGTRLTVT.

The CDR3 loop is CASSEGYRVGQETQYF. DNA for the CDR3: TGTGCCAGCAGTGAAGGATACAGGGTCGGCCAAGAGACCCAGTACTTC. The genes are TRBV25-1 and TRBJ2-5; perhaps TRBD1 as D (6 bases). Germline V gene data show CDR1 as MGHDK and CDR2 as SYGVNS. V was cut by 2 bases and J by 1 base, with 14 bases left in between. The CDR3 runs 16 residues.

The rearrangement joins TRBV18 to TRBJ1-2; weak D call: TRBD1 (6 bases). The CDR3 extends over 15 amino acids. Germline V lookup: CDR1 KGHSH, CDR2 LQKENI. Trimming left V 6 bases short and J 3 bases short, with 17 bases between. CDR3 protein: CASSPLGQKDYGYTF. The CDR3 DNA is TGTGCCAGCTCTCCCCTAGGACAGAAAGACTATGGCTACACCTTC.

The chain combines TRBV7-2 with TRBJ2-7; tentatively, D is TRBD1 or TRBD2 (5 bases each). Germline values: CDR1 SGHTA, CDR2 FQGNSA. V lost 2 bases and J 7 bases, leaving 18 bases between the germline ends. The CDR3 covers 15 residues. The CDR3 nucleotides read TGTGCCAGCAGCTTAAGTGGGACCCCAAACGCTGAGCAGTACTTC. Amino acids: CASSLSGTPNAEQYF.

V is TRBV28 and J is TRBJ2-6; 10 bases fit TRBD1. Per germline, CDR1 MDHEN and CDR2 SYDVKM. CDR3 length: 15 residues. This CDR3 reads CAVGTGDAGANVLTF. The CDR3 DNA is TGTGCGGTAGGGACAGGGGATGCTGGGGCCAACGTCCTGACTTTC.

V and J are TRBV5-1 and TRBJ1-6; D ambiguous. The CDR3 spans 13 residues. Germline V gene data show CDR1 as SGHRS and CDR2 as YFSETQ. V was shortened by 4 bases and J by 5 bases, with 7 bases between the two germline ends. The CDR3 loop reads CASSPRDNSPLHF. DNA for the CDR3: TGCGCCAGCAGCCCCCGGGATAATTCACCCCTCCACTTT.

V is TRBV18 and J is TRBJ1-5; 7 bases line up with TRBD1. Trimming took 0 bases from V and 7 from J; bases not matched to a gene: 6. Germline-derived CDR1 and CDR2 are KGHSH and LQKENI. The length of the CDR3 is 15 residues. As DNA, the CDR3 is TGTGCCAGCTCACCACCGGGCAGGGGGGGACAGCCCCAGCATTTT. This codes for CASSPPGRGGQPQHF.

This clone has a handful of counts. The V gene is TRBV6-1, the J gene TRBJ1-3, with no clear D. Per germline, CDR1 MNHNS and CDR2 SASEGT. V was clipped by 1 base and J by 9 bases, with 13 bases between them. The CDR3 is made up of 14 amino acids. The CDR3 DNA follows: TGTGCCAGCAGTGAAGTAGGCGCCCTGGGCACCATATATTTT. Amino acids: CASSEVGALGTIYF.

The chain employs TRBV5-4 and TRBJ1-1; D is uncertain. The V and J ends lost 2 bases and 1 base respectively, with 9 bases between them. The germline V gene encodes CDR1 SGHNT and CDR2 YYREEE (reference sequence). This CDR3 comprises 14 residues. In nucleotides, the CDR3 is TGTGCCAGCAGCTTTACGAGCGGGAACACTGAAGCTTTCTTT. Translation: CASSFTSGNTEAFF.